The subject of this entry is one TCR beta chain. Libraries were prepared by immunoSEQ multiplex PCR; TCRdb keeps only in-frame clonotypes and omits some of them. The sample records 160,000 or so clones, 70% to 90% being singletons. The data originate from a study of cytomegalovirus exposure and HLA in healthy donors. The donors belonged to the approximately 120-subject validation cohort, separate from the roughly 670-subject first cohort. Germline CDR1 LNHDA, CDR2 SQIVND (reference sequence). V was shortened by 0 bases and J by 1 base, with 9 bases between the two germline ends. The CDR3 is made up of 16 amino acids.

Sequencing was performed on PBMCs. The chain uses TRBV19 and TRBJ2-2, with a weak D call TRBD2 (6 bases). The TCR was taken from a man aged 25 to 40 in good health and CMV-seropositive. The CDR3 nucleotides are TGTGCCAGTAGTATAGATCGACTAGGGAACACCGGGGAGCTGTTTTTT. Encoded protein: CASSIDRLGNTGELFF.